The subject of this entry is one T cell receptor (beta chain). It has no known antigen specificity. No base quality information exists; no much larger clone differs at one position. The CDR3 regions of human TCRbeta chains were analyzed by immunosequencing. The authors' analysis ran thus. Repertoire TCRs were checked for matches against a reference library of SARS-CoV-2-specific TCRs that had been generated using the MIRA antigen-specificity platform. Breadth was defined as the fraction of unique TCRs that were SARS-CoV-2-associated, and depth was defined as the fraction of total T cells that were SARS-CoV-2-associated. Each spike-specific TCR was assigned to its reactive spike region and to a CD4 or CD8 class using the MIRA data. Log10-transformed breadth and depth values were compared by one-way ANOVA with Sidak's multiple comparisons tests. Not all clones reach the TCRdb copy of this immuneACCESS table, which keeps in-frame sequences only. Checked studies attribute under half of the gap to unresolved V genes and leave the rest unexplained. For V, J and clone size, that table is used; D and trimming come from the DNA. The sample table records 95,000 to 100,000 clones; roughly 84% of these occur just once. The leading ten clones occupy 1.2% to 1.5% of the sample.

This specimen belongs to a study of T cell responses to AZD1222 COVID-19 vaccine (dated by TCRdb to the early 2020s). A note on the overall study: AZD1222 recipients with second doses at about 4 weeks or about 12 weeks were pooled, because spike-specific TCR depth and breadth did not differ between schedules. A total of 233 trial participants underwent TCR sequencing, of whom about 210 received two doses of AZD1222 and about 25 received two doses of the MenACWY control vaccine. Trial participants were enrolled into age subgroups of 18-55, 56-69 and 70-plus years, which contained 148, 28 and 57 TCR-sequenced participants, respectively. Study-level results and caveats: Most participants were white British and females outnumbered males, and the authors suggested that clonal diversity may have been underestimated. Because no day 14 peak-response samples were available, repertoires were characterized only after the peak T cell response. Epitopes outside the regions mutated in the B.1.351 and B.1.1.7 variants were reportedly recognized by nearly half of the unique spike-specific TCRs. After two AZD1222 doses, spike-specific TCR breadth and depth were significantly higher than at day 0 and than in MenACWY recipients. The vaccine-associated CD4 TCRs covered the entire spike protein, and the dominant responses fell in regions 160-218 and 743-854. Conclusions about previously exposed vaccinees are limited, since just 6 or 7 AZD1222 recipients were seropositive for SARS-CoV-2 at baseline. The 56-69-year group was small, and its depth increase did not reach significance, likely because of low power.

What the time point label conveys for this sample: baseline before first vaccination. Vaccinee samples were obtained from the UK trials COV001 and COV002, which included a single-blind randomized controlled phase 2/3 trial of AZD1222 (ChAdOx1 nCoV-19) in healthy adults. For TCRbeta chain sequencing, PBMC samples from trial participants were taken at day 0 and at day 28 after the second dose. From the cysteine up to the phenylalanine, the CDR3 has a length of 14 residues. Just CDR3 DNA is preserved here, 42 bases in frame from base 1. Reading the germline V gene gives CDR1 SGHTA and CDR2 FQGNSA. Trimming removed 5 bases from V and 5 bases from J, leaving 15 bases between the germline ends.

The sequence was collected from an adult in good health. This chain is built from TRBV7-2 and TRBJ2-5; TRBD2 could be the D gene, as 5 bases match. The specimen was peripheral blood, collected on day 0 of AZD1222 vaccination. The nucleotide sequence is given as TGTGCCAGCAGCCGGAACGGGGAGAGGGAGACCCAGTACTTC. This encodes CASSRNGERETQYF.